This T cell receptor beta chain is drawn from a study of blood T cells in healthy people across ages. J gave up 0 bases and V 0 bases, and 11 bases lay outside the gene matches. The CDR3 is made up of 18 amino acids. Germline V lookup: CDR1 DFQATT, CDR2 SNEGSKA (reference sequence). Each donor gave roughly 9.1 milliliters of peripheral blood. Notes on the study in general: With age, beta diversity per million T cells declined roughly linearly, significantly by about 40. The authors considered diversity estimates from one million T cells to be underestimates.

As concerns this clonotype: The target antigen is unknown.

Then a second PCR, running roughly 7 to 11 cycles, was carried out with a sample-barcoded 5' primer and a J-beta primer mix. Every individual sample yielded 3 million or more paired-end reads (each containing CDR3). MiXCR, run by TCRdb on the 5' RACE reads, gives a single entry per CDR3 protein. Of roughly 2 million distinct CDR3 sequences in the sample, roughly 50% were seen once. Sequencing was performed on blood. The receptor was isolated from a woman aged 40-49 years in good health. The rearrangement joins TRBV20-1 to TRBJ2-3, with 8 bases aligning to TRBD1. The CDR3 loop is CSARDLRQGKQSTDTQYF. CDR3 nucleotides: TGCAGTGCTAGAGATTTAAGACAGGGGAAACAGAGCACAGATACGCAGTATTTT.